This T cell receptor beta chain appears in the sequencing data of a study of T cell repertoires in cytomegalovirus infection. Whole-study context: Recently identified HLA-C-restricted CMV epitopes were used, and well-studied HLA-B-restricted CMV epitopes were used as well. Public TCR beta signature analysis indicated the presence of both CMV infection and matching HLA type. The study, taken as a whole, reports: Cumulative frequency of public TCR beta families picked out carriers of CMV plus the relevant HLA.

Comment on this clonotype: Its cognate antigen is unknown.

TCRdb re-called the reads with MiXCR, one entry per CDR3 protein. The data hold 80,000 to 90,000 distinct CDR3 sequences, with more than 40% observed a single time. V lost 1 base and J lost 7; bases outside the gene matches: 7. The CDR3 runs 16 residues. Germline V gene data show CDR1 as SGHTA and CDR2 as FQGNSA. The clonotype comes from a human donor in good health (CMV status not recorded). Some clones in this sample may be carry-over from other donors' samples. The chain links TRBV7-2 to TRBJ1-2; 12 nucleotides align to TRBD1. The starting material was CD8+ T cells from cultured PBMCs, obtained from culture after CMV antigen stimulation. Here the CDR3 reads CASSLVSGTGGTGYTF. The CDR3 DNA reads TGTGCCAGCAGCTTAGTGTCCGGGACAGGGGGCACTGGCTACACCTTC.